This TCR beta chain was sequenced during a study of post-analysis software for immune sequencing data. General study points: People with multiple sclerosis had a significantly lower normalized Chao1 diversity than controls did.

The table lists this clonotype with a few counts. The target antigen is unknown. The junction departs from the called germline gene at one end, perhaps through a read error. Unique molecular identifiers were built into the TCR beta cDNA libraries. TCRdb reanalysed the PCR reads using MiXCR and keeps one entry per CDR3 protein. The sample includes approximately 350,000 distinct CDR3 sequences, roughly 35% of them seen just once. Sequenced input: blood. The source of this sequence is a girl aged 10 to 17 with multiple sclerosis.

This CDR3 reads CASSLLGYGQYF. As DNA, the CDR3 is TGTGCCAGCAGCTTACTCGGGTACGGGCAGTACTTC. V and J are TRBV7-9 and TRBJ2-7; D gene uncertain. This CDR3 contains 12 residues. Germline CDR1 SEHNR, CDR2 FQNEAQ (reference sequence).